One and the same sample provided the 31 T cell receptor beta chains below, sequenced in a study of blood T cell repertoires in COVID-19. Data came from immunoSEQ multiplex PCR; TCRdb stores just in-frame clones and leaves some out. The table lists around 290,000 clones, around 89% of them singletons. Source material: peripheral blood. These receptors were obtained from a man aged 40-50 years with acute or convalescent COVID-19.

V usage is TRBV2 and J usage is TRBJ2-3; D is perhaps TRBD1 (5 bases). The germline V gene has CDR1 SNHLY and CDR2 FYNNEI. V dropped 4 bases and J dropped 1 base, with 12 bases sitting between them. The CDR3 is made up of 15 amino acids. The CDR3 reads CASSGGTLRTDTQYF. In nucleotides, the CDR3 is TGTGCCAGCAGTGGGGGCACCCTTCGCACAGATACGCAGTATTTT.

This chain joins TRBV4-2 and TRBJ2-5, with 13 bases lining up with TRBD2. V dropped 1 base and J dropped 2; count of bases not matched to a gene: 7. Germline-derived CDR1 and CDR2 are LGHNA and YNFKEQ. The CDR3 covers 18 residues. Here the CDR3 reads CASSQGIRTSGGQETQYF. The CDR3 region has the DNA TGTGCCAGCAGCCAAGGAATCAGGACTAGCGGGGGACAAGAGACCCAGTACTTC.

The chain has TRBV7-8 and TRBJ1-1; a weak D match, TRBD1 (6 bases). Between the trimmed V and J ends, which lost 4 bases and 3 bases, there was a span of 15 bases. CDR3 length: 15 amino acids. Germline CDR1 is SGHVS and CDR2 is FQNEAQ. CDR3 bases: TGTGCCAGCAGCTCATCCAGGGGAGTGTACACTGAAGCTTTCTTT. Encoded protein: CASSSSRGVYTEAFF.

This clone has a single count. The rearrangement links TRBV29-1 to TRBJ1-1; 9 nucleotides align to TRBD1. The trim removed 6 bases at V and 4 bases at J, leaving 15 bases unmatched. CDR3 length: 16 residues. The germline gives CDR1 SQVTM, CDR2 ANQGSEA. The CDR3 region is CSVASSLNRGPTEAFF. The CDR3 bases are TGCAGCGTGGCCTCATCGCTAAACAGGGGGCCCACTGAAGCTTTCTTT.

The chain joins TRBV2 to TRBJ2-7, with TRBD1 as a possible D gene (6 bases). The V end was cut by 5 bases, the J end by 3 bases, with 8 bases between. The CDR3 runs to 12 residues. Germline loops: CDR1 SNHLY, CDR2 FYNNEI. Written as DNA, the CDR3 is TGTGCCAGCAGTAGGGACAACTACGAGCAGTACTTC. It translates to CASSRDNYEQYF.

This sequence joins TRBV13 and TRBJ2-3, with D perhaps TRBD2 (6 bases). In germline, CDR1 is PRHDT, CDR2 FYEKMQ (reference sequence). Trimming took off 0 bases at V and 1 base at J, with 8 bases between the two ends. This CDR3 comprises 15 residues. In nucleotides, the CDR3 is TGTGCCAGCAGCTTAGGGAGCGGGCGCACAGATACGCAGTATTTT. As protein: CASSLGSGRTDTQYF.

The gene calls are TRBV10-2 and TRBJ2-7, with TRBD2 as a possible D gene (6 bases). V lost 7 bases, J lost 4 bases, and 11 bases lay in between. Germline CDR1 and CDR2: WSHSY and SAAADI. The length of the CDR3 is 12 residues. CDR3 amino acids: CASTIGGYEQYF. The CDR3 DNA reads TGCGCCAGCACCATAGGAGGGTACGAGCAGTACTTC.

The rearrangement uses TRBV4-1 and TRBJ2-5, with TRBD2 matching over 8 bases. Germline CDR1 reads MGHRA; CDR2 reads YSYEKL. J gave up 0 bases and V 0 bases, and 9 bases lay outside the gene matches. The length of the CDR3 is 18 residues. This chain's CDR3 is CASSQDLGAGANQETQYF. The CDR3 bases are TGCGCCAGCAGCCAAGATCTTGGAGCGGGGGCAAACCAAGAGACCCAGTACTTC.

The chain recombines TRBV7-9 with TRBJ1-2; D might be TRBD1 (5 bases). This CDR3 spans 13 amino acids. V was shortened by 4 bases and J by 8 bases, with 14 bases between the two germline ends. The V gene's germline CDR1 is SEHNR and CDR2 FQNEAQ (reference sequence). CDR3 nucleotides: TGTGCCAGCAGCTGGACACGGTCTGACGGCTACACCTTC. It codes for CASSWTRSDGYTF.

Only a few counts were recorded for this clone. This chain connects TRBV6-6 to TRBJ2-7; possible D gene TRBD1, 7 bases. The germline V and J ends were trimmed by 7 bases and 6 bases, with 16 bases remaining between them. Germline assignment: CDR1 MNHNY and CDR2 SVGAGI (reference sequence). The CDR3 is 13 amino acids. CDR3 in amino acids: CASTLGQGGEQYF. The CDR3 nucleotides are TGTGCCAGCACCCTAGGGCAGGGGGGCGAGCAGTACTTC.

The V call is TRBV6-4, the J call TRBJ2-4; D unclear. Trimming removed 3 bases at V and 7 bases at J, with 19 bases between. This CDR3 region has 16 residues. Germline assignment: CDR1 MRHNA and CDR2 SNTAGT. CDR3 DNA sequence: TGTGCCAGCAGTGAGATTCAAGAGAACCGCGCGAACATTCAGTACTTC. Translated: CASSEIQENRANIQYF.

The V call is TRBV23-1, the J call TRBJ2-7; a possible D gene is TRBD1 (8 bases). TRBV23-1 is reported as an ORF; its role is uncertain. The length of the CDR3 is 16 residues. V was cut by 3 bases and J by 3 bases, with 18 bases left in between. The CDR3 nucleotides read TGCGCCAGCAGTCACCGTACAGGGGGGGCCAACTACGAGCAGTACTTC. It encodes CASSHRTGGANYEQYF.

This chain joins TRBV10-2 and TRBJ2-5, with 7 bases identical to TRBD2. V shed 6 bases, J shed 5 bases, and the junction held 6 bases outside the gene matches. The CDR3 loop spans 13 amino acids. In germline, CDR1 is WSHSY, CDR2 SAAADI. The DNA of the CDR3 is TGCGCCAGCAGCCTATTGCGGGGGGAGACCCAGTACTTC. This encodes CASSLLRGETQYF.

CDR3 loop: CAWRTEQGNEAFF. The CDR3 bases are TGTGCCTGGAGGACCGAGCAGGGAAATGAAGCTTTCTTT. The rearrangement uses TRBV30 and TRBJ1-1; D might be TRBD1 (5 bases). The germline V and J ends were trimmed by 3 bases and 7 bases, with 15 bases remaining between them. This CDR3 comprises 13 residues. Germline CDR1 and CDR2: GTSNPN and SVGIG (reference sequence).

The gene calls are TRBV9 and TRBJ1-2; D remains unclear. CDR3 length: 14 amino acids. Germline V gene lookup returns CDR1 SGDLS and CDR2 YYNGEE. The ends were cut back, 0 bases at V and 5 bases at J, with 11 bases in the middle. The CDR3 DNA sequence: TGTGCCAGCAGCGTAGGGGGAGGATCATATGGCTACACCTTC. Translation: CASSVGGGSYGYTF.

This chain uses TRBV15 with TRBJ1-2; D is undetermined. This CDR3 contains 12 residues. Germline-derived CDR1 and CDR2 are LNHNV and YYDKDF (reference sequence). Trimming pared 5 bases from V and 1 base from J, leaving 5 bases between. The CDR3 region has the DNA TGTGCCACCAGCGAACTTAACTATGGCTACACCTTC. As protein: CATSELNYGYTF.

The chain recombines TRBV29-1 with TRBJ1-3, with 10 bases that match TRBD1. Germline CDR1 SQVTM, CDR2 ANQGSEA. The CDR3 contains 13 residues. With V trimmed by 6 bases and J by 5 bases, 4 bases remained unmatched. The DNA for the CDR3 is TGCAGCGTAAGGACAGGGGGAAGAAACACCATATATTTT. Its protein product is CSVRTGGRNTIYF. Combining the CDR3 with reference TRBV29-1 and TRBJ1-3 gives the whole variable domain SAVISQKPSRDICQRGTSLTIQCQVDSQVTMMFWYRQQPGQSLTLIATANQGSEATYESGFVIDKFPISRPNLTFSTLTVSNMSPEDSSIYLCSVRTGGRNTIYFGEGSWLTVV.

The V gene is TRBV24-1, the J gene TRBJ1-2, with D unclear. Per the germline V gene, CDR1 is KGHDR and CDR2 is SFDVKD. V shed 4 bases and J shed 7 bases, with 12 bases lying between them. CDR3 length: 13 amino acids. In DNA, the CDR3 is TGTGCCACCAGTGAGAACCATTGGGCTGGCTACACCTTC. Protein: CATSENHWAGYTF.

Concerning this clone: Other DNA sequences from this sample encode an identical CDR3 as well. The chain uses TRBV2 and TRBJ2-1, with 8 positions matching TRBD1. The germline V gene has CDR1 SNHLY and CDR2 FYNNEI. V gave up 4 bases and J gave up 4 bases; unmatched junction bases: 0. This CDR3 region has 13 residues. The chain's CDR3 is CASSGQGYNEQFF. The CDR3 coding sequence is TGTGCCAGCAGTGGACAGGGGTACAATGAGCAGTTCTTC.

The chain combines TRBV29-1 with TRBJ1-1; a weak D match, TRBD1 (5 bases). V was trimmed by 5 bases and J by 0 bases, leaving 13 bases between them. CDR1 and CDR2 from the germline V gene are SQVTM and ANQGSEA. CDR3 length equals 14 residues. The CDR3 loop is CSVSGRVMNTEAFF. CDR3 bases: TGCAGCGTTTCGGGCAGGGTCATGAACACTGAAGCTTTCTTT.

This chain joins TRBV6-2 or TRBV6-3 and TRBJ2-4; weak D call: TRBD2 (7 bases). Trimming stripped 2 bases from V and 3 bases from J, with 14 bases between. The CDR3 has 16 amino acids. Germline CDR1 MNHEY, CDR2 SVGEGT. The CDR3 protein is CASSYLGGGGKNIQYF. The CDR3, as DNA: TGTGCCAGCAGTTACCTGGGGGGGGGCGGCAAAAACATTCAGTACTTC.

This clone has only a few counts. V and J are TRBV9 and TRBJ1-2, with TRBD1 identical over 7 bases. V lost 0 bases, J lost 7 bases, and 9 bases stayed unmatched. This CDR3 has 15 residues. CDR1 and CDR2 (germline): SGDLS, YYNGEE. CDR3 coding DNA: TGTGCCAGCAGCGTAGGTCTTAGGGGGCAGGGTGGCTACACCTTC. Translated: CASSVGLRGQGGYTF.

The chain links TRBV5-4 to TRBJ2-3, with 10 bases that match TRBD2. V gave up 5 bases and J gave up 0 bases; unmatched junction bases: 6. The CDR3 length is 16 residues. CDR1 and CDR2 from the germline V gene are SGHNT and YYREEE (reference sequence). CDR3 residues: CASRIGLAESTDTQYF. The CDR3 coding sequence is TGTGCCAGCAGGATTGGACTAGCGGAAAGCACAGATACGCAGTATTTT.

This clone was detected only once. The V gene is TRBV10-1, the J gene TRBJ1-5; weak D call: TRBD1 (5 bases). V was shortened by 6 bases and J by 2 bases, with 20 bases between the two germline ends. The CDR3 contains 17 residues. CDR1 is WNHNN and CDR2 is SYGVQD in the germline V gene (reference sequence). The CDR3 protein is CASRRLGSQGGNQPQHF. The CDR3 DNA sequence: TGCGCCAGCAGGAGACTGGGGTCACAAGGGGGCAATCAGCCCCAGCATTTT.

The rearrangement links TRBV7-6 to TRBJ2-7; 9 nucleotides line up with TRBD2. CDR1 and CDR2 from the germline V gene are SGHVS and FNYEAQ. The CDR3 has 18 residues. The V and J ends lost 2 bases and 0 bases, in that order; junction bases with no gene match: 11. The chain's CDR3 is CASSLIASGALVSYEQYF. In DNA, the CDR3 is TGTGCCAGCAGCTTAATTGCTAGCGGGGCCCTAGTCTCCTACGAGCAGTACTTC.

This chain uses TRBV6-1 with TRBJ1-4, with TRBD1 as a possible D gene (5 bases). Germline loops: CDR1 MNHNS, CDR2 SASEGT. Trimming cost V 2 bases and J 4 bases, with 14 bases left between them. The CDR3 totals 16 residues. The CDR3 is CASSEIGQGNNEKLFF. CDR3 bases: TGTGCCAGCAGTGAAATTGGGCAGGGAAATAATGAAAAACTGTTTTTT.

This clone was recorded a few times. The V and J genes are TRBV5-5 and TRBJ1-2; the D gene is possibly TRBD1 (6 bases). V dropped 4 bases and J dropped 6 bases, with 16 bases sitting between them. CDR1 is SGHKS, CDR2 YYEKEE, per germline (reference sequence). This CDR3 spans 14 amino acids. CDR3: CASSHGTPEDGYTF. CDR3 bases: TGTGCCAGCAGCCATGGGACACCAGAAGATGGCTACACCTTC.

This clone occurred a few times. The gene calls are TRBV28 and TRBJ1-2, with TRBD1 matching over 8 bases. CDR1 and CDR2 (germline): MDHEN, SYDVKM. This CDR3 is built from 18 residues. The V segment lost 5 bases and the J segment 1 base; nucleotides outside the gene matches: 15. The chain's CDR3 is CASSKGTGVSPLNYGYTF. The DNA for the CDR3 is TGTGCCAGCAGTAAGGGGACAGGTGTTTCTCCCCTTAACTATGGCTACACCTTC.

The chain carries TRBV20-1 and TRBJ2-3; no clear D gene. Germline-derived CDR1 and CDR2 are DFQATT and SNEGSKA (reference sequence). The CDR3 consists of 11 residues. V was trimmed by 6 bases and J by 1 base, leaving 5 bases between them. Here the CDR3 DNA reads TGCAGTGCCCTCGGCACAGATACGCAGTATTTT. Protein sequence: CSALGTDTQYF.

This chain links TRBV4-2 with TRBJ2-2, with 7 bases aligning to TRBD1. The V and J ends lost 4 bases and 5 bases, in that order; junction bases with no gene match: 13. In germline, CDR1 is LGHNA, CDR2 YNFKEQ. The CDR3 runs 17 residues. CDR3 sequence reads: CASSRLTGAPRTGELFF. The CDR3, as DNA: TGTGCCAGCAGCCGCCTAACAGGGGCCCCGAGGACCGGGGAGCTGTTTTTT.

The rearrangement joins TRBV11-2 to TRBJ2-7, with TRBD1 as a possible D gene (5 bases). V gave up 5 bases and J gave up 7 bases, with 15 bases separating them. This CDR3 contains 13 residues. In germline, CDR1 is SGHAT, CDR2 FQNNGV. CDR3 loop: CASSQGLQTEQYF. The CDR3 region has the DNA TGTGCCAGCAGCCAGGGCCTCCAAACGGAGCAGTACTTC.